The next 17 T cell receptor beta chains were all read from a single sample in a study of T cell responses to AZD1222 COVID-19 vaccine. The data were produced by immunoSEQ multiplex PCR, yet TCRdb's version contains in-frame clones alone and is incomplete. The sample lists about 150,000 clones, 90% to 95% occurring once. Material: peripheral blood, obtained 28 days after the second AZD1222 dose. The source of these receptors is an adult who received the AZD1222 COVID-19 vaccine.

The chain uses TRBV7-2 and TRBJ1-2; D may be TRBD1 (5 bases). The CDR3 is 14 amino acids. Germline V lookup: CDR1 SGHTA, CDR2 FQGNSA. V lost 5 bases to trimming and J lost 3 bases, with 13 bases between them. The CDR3 loop is CASSVPGLDYGYTF. The DNA of the CDR3 is TGTGCCAGCAGCGTGCCAGGGCTGGACTATGGCTACACCTTC.

The CDR3 spells CASGPSGVQPQHF. The CDR3 DNA is TGTGCCAGCGGCCCTTCGGGGGTACAGCCCCAGCATTTT. The chain uses TRBV7-9 and TRBJ1-5, with a possible D match to TRBD1 (5 bases). The CDR3 is 13 residues long. V gave up 8 bases and J gave up 7 bases, with 15 bases separating them. Germline lookup yields CDR1 SEHNR and CDR2 FQNEAQ (reference sequence). The entire variable domain, with the rest obtained from reference TRBV7-9 and TRBJ1-5, is as follows: DTGVSQNPRHKITKRGQNVTFRCDPISEHNRLYWYRQTLGQGPEFLTYFQNEAQLEKSRLLSDRFSAERPKGSFSTLEIQRTEQGDSAMYLCASGPSGVQPQHFGDGTRLSIL.

V and J are TRBV5-1 and TRBJ2-3, with 7 nucleotides matching TRBD2. CDR1 is SGHRS and CDR2 is YFSETQ in the germline V gene. The V gene end was trimmed by 0 bases and the J gene end by 4 bases; junction bases not matched to a gene: 11. CDR3 size: 17 residues. This chain's CDR3 is CASSLEGTARGADTQYF. The CDR3 coding sequence is TGCGCCAGCAGCTTGGAGGGGACGGCCCGGGGGGCAGATACGCAGTATTTT.

This clone was counted between two and nine times. The rearrangement joins TRBV4-3 to TRBJ2-7; 12 nucleotides agree with TRBD1. The germline V gene encodes CDR1 LGHNA and CDR2 YSLEER. V lost 0 bases to trimming and J lost 4 bases; unmatched junction nucleotides: 7. There are 17 residues in the CDR3. CDR3 residues: CASSQELPGQGAYEQYF. The DNA of the CDR3 is TGCGCCAGCAGCCAAGAACTACCGGGACAGGGGGCGTACGAGCAGTACTTC.

The rearrangement links TRBV4-3 to TRBJ1-2; D unclear. Looked up from germline, CDR1 is LGHNA and CDR2 is YSLEER. The CDR3 contains 15 residues. With 2 bases removed from V and 5 bases from J, the gap between germline ends came to 15 bases. This CDR3 reads CASSQLIEIIYGYTF. CDR3 DNA sequence: TGCGCCAGCAGCCAACTTATTGAGATAATTTATGGCTACACCTTC.

The rearrangement joins TRBV6-5 to TRBJ1-3; D is undetermined. The CDR3 covers 16 residues. Trimming left V 0 bases short and J 0 bases short, with 9 bases between. Germline loops: CDR1 MNHEY, CDR2 SVGAGI. DNA of the CDR3: TGTGCCAGCAGTTACTCGGCGGGAAGCTCTGGAAACACCATATATTTT. Its translation is CASSYSAGSSGNTIYF.

This clone was detected only once. This rearrangement joins TRBV7-2 to TRBJ2-2; a weak D match, TRBD2 (6 bases). V was trimmed by 5 bases and J by 0 bases, leaving 13 bases between them. The CDR3 sequence is 16 residues long. Germline V gene sequence: CDR1 SGHTA, CDR2 FQGNSA. This CDR3 is CASSERVAANTGELFF. DNA of the CDR3: TGTGCCAGCAGCGAAAGGGTAGCGGCGAACACCGGGGAGCTGTTTTTT.

The rearrangement joins TRBV9 to TRBJ1-4, with 7 bases lining up with TRBD1. CDR3 length equals 15 residues. CDR1 and CDR2 from the germline V gene are SGDLS and YYNGEE. The V and J ends lost 3 bases and 2 bases, in that order; junction bases with no gene match: 4. DNA for the CDR3: TGTGCCAGCAGCGAGAGGGGGCTTACTAATGAAAAACTGTTTTTT. This sequence encodes CASSERGLTNEKLFF.

V usage is TRBV7-9 and J usage is TRBJ1-4; D unresolved. Germline values: CDR1 SEHNR, CDR2 FQNEAQ (reference sequence). This CDR3 spans 15 amino acids. The V and J ends lost 7 bases and 3 bases respectively, with 15 bases between them. This CDR3 is CASNPFSGANEKLFF. The CDR3 region has the DNA TGTGCCAGCAACCCTTTTTCAGGAGCTAATGAAAAACTGTTTTTT.

This chain uses TRBV9 with TRBJ1-1; TRBD1 might be the D (5 bases). The V gene lost 1 base and the J gene lost 8 bases, with 12 bases spanning the gap. CDR1 is SGDLS and CDR2 is YYNGEE in the germline V gene. The CDR3 has 13 amino acids. The CDR3 DNA reads as TGTGCCAGCAGCGTATCCGGGGCTGGGGAAGCTTTCTTT. Translating it yields CASSVSGAGEAFF.

The V call is TRBV19, the J call TRBJ1-5; TRBD1 might be the D (5 bases). The germline V and J ends were trimmed by 2 bases and 3 bases, with 8 bases remaining between them. The CDR3 spans 14 residues. From germline, CDR1 is LNHDA and CDR2 SQIVND (reference sequence). CDR3 sequence (DNA): TGTGCCAGTAGTATACAGGGCTTCAATCAGCCCCAGCATTTT. Protein: CASSIQGFNQPQHF.

V usage is TRBV19 and J usage is TRBJ2-3, with D perhaps TRBD2 (5 bases). CDR3 length: 15 residues. V was clipped by 6 bases and J by 6 bases, with 19 bases between them. CDR1 and CDR2 from the germline V gene are LNHDA and SQIVND (reference sequence). In DNA form, the CDR3 reads TGTGCCAGTAGCAAGGACGGAGGACCTCGGGATACGCAGTATTTT. Encoded protein: CASSKDGGPRDTQYF.

The chain joins TRBV5-8 to TRBJ1-4; weak D call: TRBD1 (5 bases). The CDR3 totals 14 residues. Looked up from germline, CDR1 is SGHTS and CDR2 is YDEGEE. Trimming took off 1 base at V and 14 bases at J, with 18 bases between the two ends. CDR3 residues: CASSLFDPTGGLFF. CDR3 DNA sequence: TGTGCCAGCAGCTTGTTTGACCCGACGGGGGGGCTGTTTTTT.

The chain couples TRBV12-5 to TRBJ1-1, with D possibly being TRBD1 (6 bases). The CDR3 has 18 amino acids. Germline loops: CDR1 LGHNT, CDR2 FRNRAP. V was clipped by 2 bases and J by 3 bases, with 22 bases between them. This CDR3 reads CASGLLPSGVLSYTEAFF. CDR3 DNA sequence: TGTGCTAGTGGTTTGCTGCCATCAGGGGTCCTTTCGTACACTGAAGCTTTCTTT.

The V gene is TRBV11-2, the J gene TRBJ1-1; D remains unclear. V lost 5 bases and J 3 bases, leaving 16 bases between the germline ends. The CDR3 consists of 15 residues. Germline V CDR1 and CDR2: SGHAT, FQNNGV. The DNA for the CDR3 is TGTGCCAGCAGCCTACGGGCCGATGGGTACACTGAAGCTTTCTTT. Residues: CASSLRADGYTEAFF.

This chain links TRBV4-3 with TRBJ1-5; tentatively, D is TRBD1 (5 bases). V gave up 0 bases and J gave up 6 bases, with 12 bases separating them. Looked up from germline, CDR1 is LGHNA and CDR2 is YSLEER. This CDR3 comprises 15 residues. The DNA for the CDR3 is TGCGCCAGCAGCCAAGACATTCAGGGTGCTCAGCCCCAGCATTTT. Protein: CASSQDIQGAQPQHF.

The chain recombines TRBV4-3 with TRBJ2-1; TRBD2 matches 12 bases. The junction had 6 bases not matched to a gene; V was cut back by 4 bases and J by 5 bases. This CDR3 region has 16 residues. Germline values: CDR1 LGHNA, CDR2 YSLEER. CDR3 residues: CASSPGLAGLHNEQFF. Here the CDR3 DNA reads TGCGCCAGCAGCCCGGGACTAGCGGGCCTCCACAATGAGCAGTTCTTC.